The present entry profiles one TCR beta chain with its context. Its antigen is as yet unknown. The time point: 2015-2016 season, 7 days after influenza vaccination. Sequencing of TCRB used Survey level resolution. Method: immunoSEQ multiplex PCR; TCRdb's copy keeps in-frame clones and lacks some. The repertoire consists of approximately 7,400 clones, with 65% to 85% occurring once and the leading ten covering 1.6%. These data belong to a study of follicular helper T cells after annual influenza vaccination. Study information: Some donors were sampled over the 2013-2014, 2014-2015 and 2015-2016 vaccinations.

Findings of the study overall: Recurrent ICOS+CD38+ cTfh clonotypes included tetramer and AIM influenza-specific ones. ICOS-CD38- cTfh most often held earlier Day 7 ICOS+CD38+ clones.

This CDR3 spans 12 amino acids. The ends were cut back, 4 bases at V and 3 bases at J, with 3 bases in the middle. The V gene's germline CDR1 is MDHEN and CDR2 SYDVKM. The TCR was taken from an adult who received the influenza vaccine. The input for sequencing was CXCR5+ CD38- circulating T follicular helper cells from blood, taken 7 days after influenza vaccination. Subset in this sample: circulating Tfh, non-naive CD4+CXCR5+PD-1+ (ICOS+CD38+ or ICOS-CD38-). The chain joins TRBV28 to TRBJ2-2; D is unclear. This CDR3 reads CASSSHTGELFF. Here the CDR3 DNA reads TGTGCCAGCAGTTCACACACCGGGGAGCTGTTTTTT.